The 27 T cell receptor beta chains reported below all come from one sample, sequenced in a study of T cell repertoires in cytomegalovirus infection. TCRdb re-derived calls from the reads in MiXCR, one entry per CDR3 protein. The table shows fewer than 250,000 distinct CDR3 sequences, with approximately 22% occurring only once. Sequenced: CD8+ T cells from PBMCs. These receptors were obtained from a human donor in good health (CMV status not recorded). Some clones in this sample may be carry-over from other donors' samples.

The rearrangement links TRBV28 to TRBJ1-1, with no clear D. V shed 2 bases and J shed 6 bases, with 7 bases lying between them. CDR3 length equals 12 residues. The germline V gene encodes CDR1 MDHEN and CDR2 SYDVKM. The CDR3 nucleotides read TGTGCCAGCAGTTTAATGGGCTCTGAAGCTTTCTTT. Its translation is CASSLMGSEAFF.

The chain couples TRBV7-9 to TRBJ2-5; a possible D gene is TRBD2 (6 bases). Trimming left V 5 bases short and J 1 base short, with 11 bases between. Germline V gene sequence: CDR1 SEHNR, CDR2 FQNEAQ (reference sequence). This CDR3 comprises 14 residues. This CDR3 is CASSPGSLQETQYF. CDR3 coding DNA: TGTGCCAGCAGCCCCGGGAGCCTCCAAGAGACCCAGTACTTC.

The chain couples TRBV7-8 to TRBJ2-7, with D uncertain. Trimming pared 4 bases from V and 2 bases from J, leaving 18 bases between. The length of the CDR3 is 16 residues. Germline-derived CDR1 and CDR2 are SGHVS and FQNEAQ. CDR3 sequence: CASSYQSIGPPYEQYF. The CDR3 nucleotides are TGTGCCAGCAGCTATCAGTCGATCGGACCTCCCTACGAGCAGTACTTC. The whole variable domain, filled in from reference TRBV7-8 and TRBJ2-7, reads GAGVSQSPRYKVAKRGQDVALRCDPISGHVSLFWYQQALGQGPEFLTYFQNEAQLDKSGLPSDRFFAERPEGSVSTLKIQRTQQEDSAVYLCASSYQSIGPPYEQYFGPGTRLTVT.

This clonotype was detected a few times. This rearrangement joins TRBV20-1 to TRBJ2-1; the match to TRBD1 covers 9 bases. The CDR3 sequence is 11 residues long. From germline, CDR1 is DFQATT and CDR2 SNEGSKA (reference sequence). The ends lost 4 bases at V and 13 bases at J; junction bases unmatched: 5. This CDR3 reads CSATDRGAQFF. CDR3 sequence (DNA): TGCAGTGCTACGGACAGGGGCGCCCAGTTCTTC.

The chain carries TRBV20-1 and TRBJ2-3; TRBD2 matches 14 bases. The CDR3 runs 17 residues. V dropped 4 bases and J dropped 4; count of bases not matched to a gene: 10. Germline lookup yields CDR1 DFQATT and CDR2 SNEGSKA (reference sequence). The CDR3 region is CSATLQTSGGAADTQYF. The CDR3 region has the DNA TGCAGTGCTACTCTTCAGACTAGCGGGGGGGCAGCAGATACGCAGTATTTT.

The sample holds many counts of this clonotype. The rearrangement links TRBV28 to TRBJ2-2, with D perhaps matching TRBD1 (5 bases). Germline V lookup: CDR1 MDHEN, CDR2 SYDVKM. Trimming stripped 3 bases from V and 4 bases from J, with 18 bases between. The CDR3 is 17 residues long. The CDR3 here is CASSFHFGQGGTGELFF. CDR3 sequence (DNA): TGTGCCAGCAGTTTTCATTTCGGTCAGGGTGGCACCGGGGAGCTGTTTTTT.

Many counts were recorded for this clonotype. This chain uses TRBV28 with TRBJ1-4; D unresolved. Germline CDR1 is MDHEN and CDR2 is SYDVKM. The CDR3 has 15 amino acids. V lost 3 bases, J lost 3 bases, and 11 bases lay in between. The CDR3 loop is CASSFTRFSNEKLFF. CDR3 DNA: TGTGCCAGCAGTTTCACGAGGTTCTCTAATGAAAAACTGTTTTTT.

This sequence joins TRBV7-2 and TRBJ2-7; either TRBD1 or TRBD2 may supply D (7 bases each). This CDR3 spans 16 amino acids. Germline CDR1 reads SGHTA; CDR2 reads FQGNSA. The V end was cut by 5 bases, the J end by 3 bases, with 20 bases between. The CDR3: CASSPQPTGEGYEQYF. CDR3 bases: TGTGCCAGCAGCCCACAACCAACAGGGGAGGGCTACGAGCAGTACTTC.

CDR3 bases: TGCAGCGTTGAAGATTGGACACTCCAAGAGACCCAGTACTTC. Its protein is CSVEDWTLQETQYF. The gene calls are TRBV29-1 and TRBJ2-5; TRBD1 might be the D (5 bases). CDR1 is SQVTM and CDR2 is ANQGSEA in the germline V gene. The V end lost 0 bases, the J end lost 1 base, and 9 bases lay between the germline ends. The CDR3 sequence is 14 residues long. Full variable domain (rest looked up from reference TRBV29-1 and TRBJ2-5): SAVISQKPSRDICQRGTSLTIQCQVDSQVTMMFWYRQQPGQSLTLIATANQGSEATYESGFVIDKFPISRPNLTFSTLTVSNMSPEDSSIYLCSVEDWTLQETQYFGPGTRLLVL.

The chain is built from TRBV29-1 and TRBJ2-5; possibly TRBD2 for D (6 bases). CDR1 and CDR2 (germline): SQVTM, ANQGSEA. The CDR3 totals 13 residues. V was clipped by 1 base and J by 5 bases, with 11 bases between them. The CDR3 coding sequence is TGCAGCGTTGAAGGAGAGGCGGGGGAGACCCAGTACTTC. Translating gives CSVEGEAGETQYF.

This clonotype was detected only a few times. V and J are TRBV20-1 and TRBJ1-1, with 9 bases lining up with TRBD1. Germline CDR1 is DFQATT and CDR2 is SNEGSKA (reference sequence). With V trimmed by 6 bases and J by 6 bases, 5 bases remained unmatched. There are 12 residues in the CDR3. The CDR3 is CSAEQGAPEAFF. The DNA of the CDR3 is TGCAGTGCGGAACAGGGGGCCCCTGAAGCTTTCTTT.

This clonotype showed up many times. The chain has TRBV5-5 and TRBJ2-3; unclear D gene. The germline V gene encodes CDR1 SGHKS and CDR2 YYEKEE (reference sequence). CDR3 length: 14 residues. V dropped 0 bases and J dropped 6 bases, with 11 bases sitting between them. Written as DNA, the CDR3 is TGTGCCAGCAGCTTGGCCCGAATTTGGGATACGCAGTATTTT. This sequence encodes CASSLARIWDTQYF.

This clonotype came up many times. The gene calls are TRBV12-3 or TRBV12-4 and TRBJ2-1; D remains ambiguous. This CDR3 comprises 12 residues. Between the trimmed V and J ends, which lost 1 base and 10 bases, there was a span of 8 bases. The CDR3 loop is CASSLVWMEQFF. In nucleotides, the CDR3 is TGTGCCAGCAGTTTAGTCTGGATGGAGCAGTTCTTC.

This clonotype was observed a few times. The rearrangement uses TRBV7-9 and TRBJ2-1; D gene ambiguous. The germline V and J ends were trimmed by 5 bases and 0 bases, with 23 bases remaining between them. Looked up from germline, CDR1 is SEHNR and CDR2 is FQNEAQ (reference sequence). This CDR3 has 19 residues. CDR3 sequence (DNA): TGTGCCAGCAGCCCTACCCTACGGACGGCCCTGAGCTCCTACAATGAGCAGTTCTTC. This gives the protein CASSPTLRTALSSYNEQFF.

Notes on this clonotype: At one of its ends the junction is not consistent with the germline gene, which may arise from a read error. The chain employs TRBV7-9 and TRBJ1-3; D unresolved. Germline CDR1 and CDR2: SEHNR and FQNEAQ (reference sequence). CDR3 size: 16 residues. The CDR3 bases are TGTGCCAGCAGTTCCACGCGGTTGAACTCTGGAAACACCACATATTTT. Protein: CASSSTRLNSGNTTYF.

CDR3 DNA sequence: TGCAGCGTCAGGGGACAGGGCTACGAGCAGTACTTC. This gives the protein CSVRGQGYEQYF. The chain combines TRBV29-1 with TRBJ2-7, with 9 bases fitting TRBD1. Germline loops: CDR1 SQVTM, CDR2 ANQGSEA. The CDR3 has 12 amino acids. The ends lost 6 bases at V and 3 bases at J; junction bases unmatched: 3.

This clonotype was seen a few times. This rearrangement joins TRBV7-9 to TRBJ1-1; no reliable D call. Trimming removed 1 base at V and 7 bases at J, with 7 bases between. Germline CDR1 is SEHNR and CDR2 is FQNEAQ (reference sequence). This CDR3 spans 12 amino acids. This CDR3 reads CASSLGPVEAFF. Written as DNA, the CDR3 is TGTGCCAGCAGCTTAGGTCCCGTTGAAGCTTTCTTT.

This clonotype was detected ten times or more. This chain connects TRBV11-2 to TRBJ1-1; D gene uncertain. Trimming cost V 4 bases and J 5 bases, with 8 bases left between them. From germline, CDR1 is SGHAT and CDR2 FQNNGV. The CDR3 spans 12 residues. CDR3 region: CASSSPSTEAFF. Here the CDR3 DNA reads TGTGCCAGCAGCTCCCCTTCTACTGAAGCTTTCTTT.

The V call is TRBV2, the J call TRBJ1-5, with D uncertain. The CDR3 is 14 amino acids. Germline CDR1 reads SNHLY; CDR2 reads FYNNEI. Trimming stripped 3 bases from V and 1 base from J, with 7 bases between. The CDR3 DNA is TGTGCCAGCAGTGATTGGCGGAGCAATCAGCCCCAGCATTTT. It encodes CASSDWRSNQPQHF.

A few counts support this clonotype. This chain joins TRBV12-5 and TRBJ1-1, with unresolved D. Germline assignment: CDR1 LGHNT and CDR2 FRNRAP. With 4 bases removed from V and 5 bases from J, the gap between germline ends came to 5 bases. CDR3 length: 11 residues. The CDR3 DNA is TGTGCTAGTGGTTCGGGGACTGAAGCTTTCTTT. Protein product: CASGSGTEAFF.

This clonotype was observed a few times. This chain uses TRBV5-4 with TRBJ1-1, with D unresolved. The germline gives CDR1 SGHNT, CDR2 YYREEE (reference sequence). The CDR3 covers 11 residues. Trimming left V 4 bases short and J 7 bases short, with 8 bases between. This CDR3 is CASSLRDEAFF. The CDR3 DNA sequence: TGTGCCAGCAGCCTTAGGGATGAAGCTTTCTTT.

This sequence joins TRBV28 and TRBJ2-2; 7 nucleotides match TRBD1. The CDR3 consists of 15 residues. The J segment lost 8 bases and the V segment lost 3 bases, leaving 9 bases of the junction unmatched. CDR1 and CDR2 (germline): MDHEN, SYDVKM. CDR3 DNA: TGTGCCAGCAGTTTGGACAGGCAAAAGAGGGGGGAGCTGTTTTTT. This gives the protein CASSLDRQKRGELFF.

This chain links TRBV29-1 with TRBJ2-7; 8 bases are a match to TRBD2. V trimming: 7 bases; J trimming: 4 bases; junction bases outside the gene matches: 15. From germline, CDR1 is SQVTM and CDR2 ANQGSEA. There are 15 residues in the CDR3. The CDR3, as DNA: TGCAGCGGCCCCGTCGGGGGGGCCAATGGGTACGAGCAGTACTTC. It encodes CSGPVGGANGYEQYF.

Only a few counts were recorded for this clonotype. The genes are TRBV5-4 and TRBJ1-1; D is unclear. The CDR3 has 13 amino acids. CDR1 is SGHNT and CDR2 is YYREEE in the germline V gene (reference sequence). Deletions cut 6 bases from V and 4 bases from J, with 13 bases between. DNA for the CDR3: TGTGCCAGCACCCTACCCCCCAGCACTGAAGCTTTCTTT. Translating it yields CASTLPPSTEAFF.

The chain combines TRBV28 with TRBJ2-2; a possible D gene is TRBD2 (6 bases). This CDR3 is built from 13 residues. The germline V gene encodes CDR1 MDHEN and CDR2 SYDVKM. V lost 3 bases to trimming and J lost 6 bases, with 8 bases between them. CDR3 in amino acids: CASSFAGSGELFF. The DNA of the CDR3 is TGTGCCAGCAGTTTCGCGGGGTCCGGGGAGCTGTTTTTT.

This clonotype was observed a handful of times. The chain has TRBV2 and TRBJ2-3, with 11 bases fitting TRBD1. Germline V gives CDR1 SNHLY, CDR2 FYNNEI. CDR3 length equals 15 residues. J lost 5 bases, V lost 3 bases, and 4 bases had no gene match. The CDR3 region is CASSDWDRGVDTQYF. CDR3 DNA sequence: TGTGCCAGCAGTGACTGGGACAGGGGGGTAGATACGCAGTATTTT. Full variable domain (outside the CDR3, taken from reference TRBV2 and TRBJ2-3): EPEVTQTPSHQVTQMGQEVILRCVPISNHLYFYWYRQILGQKVEFLVSFYNNEISEKSEIFDDQFSVERPDGSNFTLKIRSTKLEDSAMYFCASSDWDRGVDTQYFGPGTRLTVL.

This clonotype was detected only a few times. The chain combines TRBV12-3 or TRBV12-4 with TRBJ2-5; 7 positions match TRBD2. Unmatched junction bases numbered 5, after V lost 4 bases and J lost 3 bases. The CDR3 contains 14 residues. CDR3 loop: CASSSSGREETQYF. The CDR3 DNA follows: TGTGCCAGCAGTTCCTCAGGGAGGGAAGAGACCCAGTACTTC.